This T cell receptor (beta chain) derives from a study of CD8 T cells in Susac syndrome. Random hexamers primed reverse transcription of roughly 0.45 to 1 ug RNA. TCRdb ran MiXCR on the immunoSEQ multiplex PCR reads and lists one entry per CDR3 protein. The sample gives about 190,000 distinct CDR3 sequences, approximately 95% of which show up once; 0.08% to 0.11% is in the top ten. General study points: That the number of individuals in its TCR sequencing and HLA analysis was relatively small was acknowledged by the study.

The individuals used as controls were healthy donors who had been matched for both age and sex. Worth noting for this clonotype: Its antigen is currently unknown.

Material for sequencing was CD4+ T cells from PBMCs. The sequence came from a human donor in good health.

CDR3 sequence: CSVESDSGYTF. The CDR3 region has the DNA TGCAGTGTGGAGAGTGACTCTGGCTACACCTTC. The chain uses TRBV29-1 and TRBJ1-2; D call uncertain. The CDR3 covers 11 residues. CDR1 is SQVTM, CDR2 ANQGSEA, per germline.